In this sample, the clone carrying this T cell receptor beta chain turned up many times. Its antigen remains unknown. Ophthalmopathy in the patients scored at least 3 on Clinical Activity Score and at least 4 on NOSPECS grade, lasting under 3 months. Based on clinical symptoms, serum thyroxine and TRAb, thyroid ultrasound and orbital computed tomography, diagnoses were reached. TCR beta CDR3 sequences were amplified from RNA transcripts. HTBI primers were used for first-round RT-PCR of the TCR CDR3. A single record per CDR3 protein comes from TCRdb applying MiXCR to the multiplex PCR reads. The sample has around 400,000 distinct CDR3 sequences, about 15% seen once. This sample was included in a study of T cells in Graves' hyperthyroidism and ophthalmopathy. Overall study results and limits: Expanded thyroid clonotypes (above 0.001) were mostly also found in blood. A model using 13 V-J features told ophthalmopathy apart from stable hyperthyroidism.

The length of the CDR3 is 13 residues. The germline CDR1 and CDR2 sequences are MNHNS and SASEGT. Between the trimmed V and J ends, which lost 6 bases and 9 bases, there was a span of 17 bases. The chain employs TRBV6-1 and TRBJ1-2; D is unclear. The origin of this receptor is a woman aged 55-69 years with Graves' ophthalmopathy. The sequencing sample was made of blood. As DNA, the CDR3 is TGTGCCAGCAGCCTGGGCCTGGGTTATCGCTACACCTTC. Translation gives CASSLGLGYRYTF.